This T cell receptor (beta chain) was captured by sequencing in a study of blood T cell repertoires in COVID-19. For the study at large: COVID-19 samples from acute and convalescent phases originated in the United States, Italy and Spain.

The CDR3 totals 13 residues. The V end lost 3 bases, the J end lost 10 bases, and 15 bases lay between the germline ends. Germline V gene lookup returns CDR1 SEHNR and CDR2 FQNEAQ (reference sequence). Authors' processing steps: Estimation of nucleated cell counts relied on the amplification of reference gene primers. The method was immunoSEQ multiplex PCR; TCRdb's version includes in-frame clones alone and lacks a portion of them. D and trimming come from the DNA, and the V and J calls and clone size come from that table. In the table there are more than 200,000 clones, approximately 89% of which are singletons. In Seattle, patients joined the study during active infection and were tracked longitudinally.

This sequence was found in a woman aged 25-40 years with COVID-19, enrolled during active disease. The chain recombines TRBV7-9 with TRBJ1-1, with D hard to call. Sequencing input: peripheral blood. The CDR3 sequence is CASSFEGGQIAFF. DNA for the CDR3: TGTGCCAGCAGCTTCGAAGGCGGTCAAATAGCTTTCTTT.